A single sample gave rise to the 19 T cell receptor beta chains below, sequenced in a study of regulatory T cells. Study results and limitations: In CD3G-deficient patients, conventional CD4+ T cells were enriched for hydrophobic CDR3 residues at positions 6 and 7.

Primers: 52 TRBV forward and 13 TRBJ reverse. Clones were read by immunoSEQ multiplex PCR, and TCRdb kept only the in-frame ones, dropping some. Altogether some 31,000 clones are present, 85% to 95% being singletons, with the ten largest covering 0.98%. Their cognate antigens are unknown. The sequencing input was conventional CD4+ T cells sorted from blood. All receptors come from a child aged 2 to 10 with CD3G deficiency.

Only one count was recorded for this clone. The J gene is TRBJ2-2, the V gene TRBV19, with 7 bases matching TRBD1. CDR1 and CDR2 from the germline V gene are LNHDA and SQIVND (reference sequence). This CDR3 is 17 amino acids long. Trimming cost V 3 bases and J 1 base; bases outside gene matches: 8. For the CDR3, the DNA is TGTGCCAGTAGTATTTCGGCCGGGACAGTGAACACCGGGGAGCTGTTTTTT. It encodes CASSISAGTVNTGELFF.

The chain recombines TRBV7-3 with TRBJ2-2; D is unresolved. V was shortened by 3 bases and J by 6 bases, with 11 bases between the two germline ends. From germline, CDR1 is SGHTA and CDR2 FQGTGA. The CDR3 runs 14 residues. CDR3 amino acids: CASSLDLPPGELFF. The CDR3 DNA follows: TGTGCCAGCAGCTTGGACCTGCCCCCCGGGGAGCTGTTTTTT.

CDR3 protein: CASSPDRITDTQYF. In DNA, the CDR3 is TGTGCCAGCAGCCCGGACAGGATCACAGATACGCAGTATTTT. V usage is TRBV7-9 and J usage is TRBJ2-3; the match to TRBD1 covers 7 bases. Germline lookup yields CDR1 SEHNR and CDR2 FQNEAQ (reference sequence). Unmatched junction bases numbered 4, after V lost 5 bases and J lost 2 bases. CDR3 length equals 14 residues.

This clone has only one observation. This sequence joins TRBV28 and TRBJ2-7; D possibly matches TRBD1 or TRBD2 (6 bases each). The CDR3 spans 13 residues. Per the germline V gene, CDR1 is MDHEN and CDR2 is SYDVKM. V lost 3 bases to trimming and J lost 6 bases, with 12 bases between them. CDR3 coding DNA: TGTGCCAGCAGTTTTCCAGGAGGGGGCGAGCAGTACTTC. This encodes CASSFPGGGEQYF. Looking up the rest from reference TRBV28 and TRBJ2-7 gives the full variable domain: DVKVTQSSRYLVKRTGEKVFLECVQDMDHENMFWYRQDPGLGLRLIYFSYDVKMKEKGDIPEGYSVSREKKERFSLILESASTNQTSMYLCASSFPGGGEQYFGPGTRLTVT.

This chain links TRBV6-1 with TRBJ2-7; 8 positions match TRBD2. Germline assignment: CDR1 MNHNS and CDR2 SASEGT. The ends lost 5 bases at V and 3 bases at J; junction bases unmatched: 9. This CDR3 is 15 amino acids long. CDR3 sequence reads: CASSPYARGGYEQYF. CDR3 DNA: TGTGCCAGCAGTCCCTACGCACGGGGGGGCTACGAGCAGTACTTC.

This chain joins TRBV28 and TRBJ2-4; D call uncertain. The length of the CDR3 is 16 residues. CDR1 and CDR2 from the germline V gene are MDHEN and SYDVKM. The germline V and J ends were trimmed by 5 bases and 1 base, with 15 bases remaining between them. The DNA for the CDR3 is TGTGCCAGCAGTCTCAGGCTCAGCTCTGCCAAAAACATTCAGTACTTC. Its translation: CASSLRLSSAKNIQYF.

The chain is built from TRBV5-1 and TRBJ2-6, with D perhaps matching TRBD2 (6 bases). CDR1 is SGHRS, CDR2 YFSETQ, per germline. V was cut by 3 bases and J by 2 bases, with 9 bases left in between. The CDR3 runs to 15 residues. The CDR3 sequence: CASSWGGTGANVLTF. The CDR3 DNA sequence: TGCGCCAGCAGCTGGGGCGGGACTGGGGCCAACGTCCTGACTTTC.

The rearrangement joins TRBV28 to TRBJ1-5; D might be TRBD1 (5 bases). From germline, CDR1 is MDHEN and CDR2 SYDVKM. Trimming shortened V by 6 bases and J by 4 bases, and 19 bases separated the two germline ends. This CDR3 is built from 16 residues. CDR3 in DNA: TGTGCCAGCAGCCCCCGGCGGGGGGACCTAAATCAGCCCCAGCATTTT. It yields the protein CASSPRRGDLNQPQHF. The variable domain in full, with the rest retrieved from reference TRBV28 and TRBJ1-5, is DVKVTQSSRYLVKRTGEKVFLECVQDMDHENMFWYRQDPGLGLRLIYFSYDVKMKEKGDIPEGYSVSREKKERFSLILESASTNQTSMYLCASSPRRGDLNQPQHFGDGTRLSIL.

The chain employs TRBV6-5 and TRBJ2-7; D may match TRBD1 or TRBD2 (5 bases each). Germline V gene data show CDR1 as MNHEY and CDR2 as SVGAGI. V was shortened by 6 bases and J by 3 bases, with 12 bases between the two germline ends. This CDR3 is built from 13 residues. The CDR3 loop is CASSQGVLYEQYF. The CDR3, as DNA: TGTGCCAGCAGCCAGGGAGTCCTCTACGAGCAGTACTTC.

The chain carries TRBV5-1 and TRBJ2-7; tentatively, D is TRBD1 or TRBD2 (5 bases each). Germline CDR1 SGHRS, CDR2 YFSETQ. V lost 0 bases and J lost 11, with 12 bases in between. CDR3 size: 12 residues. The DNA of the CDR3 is TGCGCCAGCAGCTTGGAGGGACCCGAAAAGTACTTC. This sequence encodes CASSLEGPEKYF.

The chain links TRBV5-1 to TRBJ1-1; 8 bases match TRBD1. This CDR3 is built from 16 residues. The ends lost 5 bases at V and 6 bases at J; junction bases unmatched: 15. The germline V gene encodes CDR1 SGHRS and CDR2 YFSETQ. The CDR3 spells CASSTGQGLGPPEAFF. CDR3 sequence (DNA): TGCGCCAGCAGTACTGGACAGGGCCTGGGGCCACCTGAAGCTTTCTTT.

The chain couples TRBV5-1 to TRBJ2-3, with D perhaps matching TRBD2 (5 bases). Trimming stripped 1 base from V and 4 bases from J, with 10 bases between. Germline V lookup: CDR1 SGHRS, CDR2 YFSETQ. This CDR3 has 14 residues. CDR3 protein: CASSLSSGPDTQYF. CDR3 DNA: TGCGCCAGCAGCTTGTCCAGCGGCCCAGATACGCAGTATTTT.

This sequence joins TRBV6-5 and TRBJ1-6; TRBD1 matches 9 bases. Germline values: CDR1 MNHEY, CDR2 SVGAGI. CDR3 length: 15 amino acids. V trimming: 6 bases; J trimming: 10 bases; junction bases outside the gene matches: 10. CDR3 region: CASRRVTGGNSPLHF. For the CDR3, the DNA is TGTGCCAGCAGGCGGGTGACAGGGGGAAACTCACCCCTCCACTTT.

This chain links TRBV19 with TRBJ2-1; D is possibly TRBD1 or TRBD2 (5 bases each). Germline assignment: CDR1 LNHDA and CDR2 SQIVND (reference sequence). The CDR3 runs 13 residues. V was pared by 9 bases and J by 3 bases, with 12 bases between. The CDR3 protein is CASARDHYNEQFF. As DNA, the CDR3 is TGTGCCAGCGCCCGGGACCACTACAATGAGCAGTTCTTC.

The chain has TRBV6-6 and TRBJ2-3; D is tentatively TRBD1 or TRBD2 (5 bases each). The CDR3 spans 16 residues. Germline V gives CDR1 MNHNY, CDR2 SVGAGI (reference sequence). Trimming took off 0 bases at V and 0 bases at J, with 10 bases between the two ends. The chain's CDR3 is CASSYSRGASTDTQYF. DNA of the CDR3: TGTGCCAGCAGTTACTCGAGAGGGGCGAGCACAGATACGCAGTATTTT.

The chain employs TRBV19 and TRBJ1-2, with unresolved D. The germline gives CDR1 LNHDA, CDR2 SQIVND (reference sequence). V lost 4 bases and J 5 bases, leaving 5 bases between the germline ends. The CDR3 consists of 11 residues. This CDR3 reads CASSTGYGYTF. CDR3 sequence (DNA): TGTGCCAGTAGTACCGGATATGGCTACACCTTC.

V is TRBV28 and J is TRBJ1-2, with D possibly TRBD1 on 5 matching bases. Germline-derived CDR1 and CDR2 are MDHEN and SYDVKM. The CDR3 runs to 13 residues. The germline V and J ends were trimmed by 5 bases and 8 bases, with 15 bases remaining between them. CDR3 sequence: CASSPPGPGGYTF. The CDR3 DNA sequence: TGTGCCAGCAGTCCCCCGGGACCCGGGGGCTACACCTTC.

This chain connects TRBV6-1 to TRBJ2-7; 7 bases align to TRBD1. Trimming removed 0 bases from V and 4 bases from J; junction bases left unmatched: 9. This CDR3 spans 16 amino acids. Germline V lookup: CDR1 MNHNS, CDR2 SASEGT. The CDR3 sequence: CASSEASPRQGYEQYF. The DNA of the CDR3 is TGTGCCAGCAGTGAAGCAAGCCCTAGACAGGGATACGAGCAGTACTTC.

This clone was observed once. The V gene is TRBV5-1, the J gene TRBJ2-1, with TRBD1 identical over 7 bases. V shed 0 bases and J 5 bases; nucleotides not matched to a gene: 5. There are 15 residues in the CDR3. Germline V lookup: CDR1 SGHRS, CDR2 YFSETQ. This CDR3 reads CASSLGGTVNNEQFF. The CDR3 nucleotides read TGCGCCAGCAGCTTGGGTGGGACAGTGAACAATGAGCAGTTCTTC.